This entry describes one TCR beta chain. Assay: immunoSEQ multiplex PCR; the TCRdb copy retains only in-frame clones and omits some. The profile shows over 1.4 million clones, roughly 96% of them singletons. These data are taken from a study of shared clonotypes between healthy human individuals. The germline V gene encodes CDR1 SGHVS and CDR2 FNYEAQ. The CDR3 totals 19 residues. The V segment lost 5 bases and the J segment 0 bases; nucleotides outside the gene matches: 15. The origin of this receptor is a man aged 25 to 40 in good health. The chain is built from TRBV7-6 and TRBJ2-2; 7 positions match TRBD2. Sequences were obtained from naive CD4+ T cells sorted from blood. Subset indicated: CD45RA+ positively selected. CDR3 protein: CASSPRQLANFANTGELFF. The CDR3 DNA sequence: TGTGCCAGCAGCCCACGACAACTAGCGAATTTCGCGAACACCGGGGAGCTGTTTTTT.